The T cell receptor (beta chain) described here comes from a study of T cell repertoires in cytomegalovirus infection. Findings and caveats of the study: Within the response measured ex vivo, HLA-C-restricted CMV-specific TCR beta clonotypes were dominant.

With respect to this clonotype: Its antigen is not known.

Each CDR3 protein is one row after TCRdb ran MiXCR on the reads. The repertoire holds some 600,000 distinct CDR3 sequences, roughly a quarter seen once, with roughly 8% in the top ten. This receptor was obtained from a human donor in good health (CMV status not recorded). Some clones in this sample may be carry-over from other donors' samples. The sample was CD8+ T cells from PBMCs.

DNA of the CDR3: TGTGCCAGCAGCCTTCGACTAGCGGGACAGTACAATGAGCAGTTCTTC. Translating it yields CASSLRLAGQYNEQFF. V usage is TRBV7-9 and J usage is TRBJ2-1; 11 positions agree with TRBD2. The CDR3 runs 16 residues. The germline V gene encodes CDR1 SEHNR and CDR2 FQNEAQ (reference sequence). J gave up 4 bases and V 5 bases, and 7 bases lay outside the gene matches.